The 9 T cell receptor beta chains given below trace back to one sample, sequenced in a study of multiple sclerosis patients with progressive multifocal leukoencephalopathy (dated by TCRdb to the late 2010s). Taken with the paper, the label for time point translates to: around 12 months of natalizumab therapy. The intended sense of this specimen's treatment or condition label: on natalizumab therapy at sampling. Library preparation was by the immunoSEQ multiplex PCR assay. Drawn from immuneACCESS, this table holds only the in-frame rearrangements with V and J called that TCRdb kept. Clones are partly lost; checked studies trace under half to an unresolved V gene and leave the rest unexplained. In this sample the table shows tens of thousands of clones, nearly 90% of which occur a single time. The ten largest account for approximately 1.3% of the sample. The sequences come from PBMCs, collected from a patient treated with natalizumab. The receptors here all came from a human donor with multiple sclerosis.

This clone was observed a handful of times. The rearrangement uses TRBV7-8 and TRBJ1-1; D perhaps matches TRBD1 (5 bases). V was shortened by 2 bases and J by 4 bases, with 11 bases between the two germline ends. This CDR3 region has 14 residues. CDR1 and CDR2 (germline): SGHVS, FQNEAQ. The CDR3 DNA follows: TGTGCCAGCAGCTTAACCCCAGGGCGCACTGAAGCTTTCTTT. Amino acid sequence: CASSLTPGRTEAFF.

This clone was seen a handful of times. The chain has TRBV20-1 and TRBJ1-4; D remains unclear. Trimming stripped 2 bases from V and 12 bases from J, with 10 bases between. This CDR3 region has 11 residues. Germline V gene lookup returns CDR1 DFQATT and CDR2 SNEGSKA (reference sequence). The CDR3 nucleotides are TGCAGTGCTAGAAGCAGCGGGGAACTGTTTTTT. The encoded protein is CSARSSGELFF.

This clone was recorded a few times. The chain is built from TRBV10-2 and TRBJ1-5, with no clear D. V lost 2 bases and J lost 0, with 8 bases in between. The germline V gene encodes CDR1 WSHSY and CDR2 SAAADI. The CDR3 consists of 15 residues. This CDR3 reads CASSEKGYSNQPQHF. CDR3 nucleotides: TGCGCCAGCAGTGAGAAAGGGTATAGCAATCAGCCCCAGCATTTT.

The V and J genes are TRBV2 and TRBJ1-3, with D uncertain. The CDR3 has 14 amino acids. The germline CDR1 and CDR2 sequences are SNHLY and FYNNEI. The germline V and J ends were trimmed by 6 bases and 1 base, with 10 bases remaining between them. The CDR3 nucleotides read TGTGCCAGCAGAGCGACGGGATCTGGAAACACCATATATTTT. Translation: CASRATGSGNTIYF.

This chain uses TRBV4-1 with TRBJ1-5, with D perhaps matching TRBD1 (6 bases). Trimming shortened V by 4 bases and J by 6 bases, and 16 bases separated the two germline ends. The CDR3 runs 15 residues. Germline assignment: CDR1 MGHRA and CDR2 YSYEKL. Here the CDR3 DNA reads TGCGCCAGCAGCCCCACGCGAGGGGGAGCTCAGCCCCAGCATTTT. Its translation is CASSPTRGGAQPQHF.

The rearrangement joins TRBV5-1 to TRBJ2-7; 9 bases agree with TRBD1. Germline CDR1 is SGHRS and CDR2 is YFSETQ. V lost 4 bases to trimming and J lost 3 bases; unmatched junction nucleotides: 5. This CDR3 comprises 14 residues. The DNA of the CDR3 is TGCGCCAGCAGCCCCGCGGGACAGGGCTACGAGCAGTACTTC. It specifies CASSPAGQGYEQYF.

The V gene is TRBV6-5, the J gene TRBJ2-7; 9 nucleotides agree with TRBD1. Germline V lookup: CDR1 MNHEY, CDR2 SVGAGI. The CDR3 totals 13 residues. J lost 2 bases, V lost 8 bases, and 4 bases had no gene match. The CDR3 DNA follows: TGTGCCAGCGGGGACAGGGTCCCCTACGAGCAGTACTTC. The encoded protein is CASGDRVPYEQYF.

The chain combines TRBV18 with TRBJ1-6; a weak D match, TRBD1 (5 bases). This CDR3 is built from 17 residues. With 2 bases removed from V and 0 bases from J, the gap between germline ends came to 11 bases. Germline values: CDR1 KGHSH, CDR2 LQKENI. The CDR3 region has the DNA TGTGCCAGCTCACCAGGCGACAGAATCTCCTATAATTCACCCCTCCACTTT. Translated, it gives CASSPGDRISYNSPLHF.

The rearrangement links TRBV30 to TRBJ2-3, with TRBD1 as a possible D gene (6 bases). This CDR3 contains 14 residues. The V gene lost 0 bases and the J gene lost 4 bases, with 11 bases spanning the gap. Germline V gene lookup returns CDR1 GTSNPN and CDR2 SVGIG (reference sequence). The CDR3 region is CAWSVGGGPDTQYF. CDR3 bases: TGTGCCTGGAGTGTAGGGGGTGGCCCAGATACGCAGTATTTT.